What follows are 31 T cell receptor beta chains derived from one specimen sequenced in a study of regulatory T cells in long-lasting Graves disease. Through Arm-PCR of CDR3 regions and iRepertoire HTBI primers, TCR beta libraries were built. Each CDR3 protein is one row after TCRdb ran MiXCR on the multiplex PCR reads. The sample lists 400,000 to 550,000 distinct CDR3 sequences; over 15% were seen once. Stated time point: newly diagnosed GD, antithyroid drugs for less than 3 months. RNA extracted from PBMCs served as the sequencing template. These data are also associated with another study on T cells in Graves' hyperthyroidism and ophthalmopathy.

The sequencing here drew on peripheral blood mononuclear cells (PBMCs), taken at new diagnosis, from a patient treated with antithyroid drugs. The receptors were sampled from a woman in her 30s with Graves disease.

The chain links TRBV9 to TRBJ2-2; TRBD2 aligns across 7 bases. Germline V CDR1 and CDR2: SGDLS, YYNGEE. The CDR3 length is 17 residues. V dropped 0 bases and J dropped 2; count of bases not matched to a gene: 7. CDR3 in DNA: TGTGCCAGCAGCGTAGCTCGGAGCGGGGCTAACACCGGGGAGCTGTTTTTT. This codes for CASSVARSGANTGELFF.

Concerning this clonotype: Germline and junction disagree at one end, which may indicate a read error. The chain recombines TRBV2 with TRBJ1-1, with D perhaps TRBD1 (5 bases). The CDR3 has 14 amino acids. The V gene's germline CDR1 is SNHLY and CDR2 FYNNEI. The CDR3 region has the DNA TGTGCCGGCAGCGTCCAGGGCCGGAACACTGAAGCTTTCTTT. It encodes CAGSVQGRNTEAFF.

This clonotype was counted at least ten times. The V and J genes are TRBV12-3 or TRBV12-4 and TRBJ1-2; perhaps TRBD1 as D (6 bases). Trimming removed 3 bases from V and 3 bases from J, with 11 bases in between. The length of the CDR3 is 14 residues. The CDR3 DNA reads as TGTGCCAGCAGTTTTTCAGGGGTACACTATGGCTACACCTTC. This sequence encodes CASSFSGVHYGYTF.

The rearrangement links TRBV5-1 to TRBJ2-1, with TRBD1 as a possible D gene (6 bases). Trimming stripped 0 bases from V and 8 bases from J, with 9 bases between. This CDR3 spans 13 amino acids. The V gene's germline CDR1 is SGHRS and CDR2 YFSETQ. This CDR3 is CASSLGQGHEQFF. As DNA, the CDR3 is TGCGCCAGCAGCTTGGGGCAGGGGCATGAGCAGTTCTTC.

In this sample, this clonotype turned up many times. The chain employs TRBV7-2 and TRBJ2-5; D not resolved. V lost 3 bases, J lost 4 bases, and 21 bases lay in between. The CDR3 is 17 residues long. Germline-derived CDR1 and CDR2 are SGHTA and FQGNSA. CDR3 DNA: TGTGCCAGCAGCTTGACCCCCCGGTGGCTAGGCGGAGAGACCCAGTACTTC. This codes for CASSLTPRWLGGETQYF.

In its sample, this clonotype was seen many times. V is TRBV28 and J is TRBJ2-1; TRBD2 aligns across 10 bases. The V gene's germline CDR1 is MDHEN and CDR2 SYDVKM. V shed 6 bases and J 6 bases; nucleotides not matched to a gene: 5. This CDR3 is 14 amino acids long. The chain's CDR3 is CASSSSGSFNEQFF. CDR3 coding DNA: TGTGCCAGCAGCTCTAGCGGGAGTTTCAATGAGCAGTTCTTC.

This clonotype was observed at least ten times. This chain joins TRBV11-2 and TRBJ2-1, with 7 bases identical to TRBD1. From germline, CDR1 is SGHAT and CDR2 FQNNGV. This CDR3 region has 15 residues. Trimming cost V 0 bases and J 4 bases; bases outside gene matches: 3. The CDR3 sequence is CASSLDLGQYNEQFF. CDR3 coding DNA: TGTGCCAGCAGCTTAGATTTGGGACAGTACAATGAGCAGTTCTTC.

This clonotype occurred many times. The V and J genes are TRBV7-2 and TRBJ2-1; TRBD2 matches 8 bases. The V gene end was trimmed by 2 bases and the J gene end by 7 bases; junction bases not matched to a gene: 4. CDR1 is SGHTA and CDR2 is FQGNSA in the germline V gene. There are 14 residues in the CDR3. As DNA, the CDR3 is TGTGCCAGCAGCTTAAGCGGGAGTATAAATGAGCAGTTCTTC. Translation gives CASSLSGSINEQFF.

V and J are TRBV20-1 and TRBJ1-6; 11 bases align to TRBD1. From germline, CDR1 is DFQATT and CDR2 SNEGSKA (reference sequence). The length of the CDR3 is 16 residues. V trimming: 5 bases; J trimming: 11 bases; junction bases outside the gene matches: 14. The CDR3 DNA reads as TGCAGTGCTCATCTCGGACAGGGGGCGCCTGTGGCACCCCTCCACTTT. Encoded protein: CSAHLGQGAPVAPLHF.

This clonotype was seen many times. This chain links TRBV20-1 with TRBJ1-2, with D unresolved. The CDR3 runs 10 residues. Germline CDR1 reads DFQATT; CDR2 reads SNEGSKA (reference sequence). V gave up 3 bases and J gave up 7 bases, with 6 bases separating them. The CDR3 is CSASTPGYTF. In nucleotides, the CDR3 is TGCAGTGCTAGTACCCCTGGCTACACCTTC.

This clonotype was counted only a few times. The chain couples TRBV7-2 to TRBJ2-1; D may match TRBD1 or TRBD2 (6 bases each). The CDR3 has 14 amino acids. Per germline, CDR1 SGHTA and CDR2 FQGNSA. Trimming left V 5 bases short and J 5 bases short, with 13 bases between. CDR3 sequence reads: CASSLIGGHNEQFF. CDR3 nucleotide sequence: TGTGCCAGCAGCCTGATAGGGGGGCACAATGAGCAGTTCTTC.

In its sample, this clonotype was seen many times. The genes are TRBV13 and TRBJ1-1; no clear D. CDR3 length equals 13 residues. CDR1 PRHDT and CDR2 FYEKMQ come from the germline V gene (reference sequence). Trimming cost V 8 bases and J 4 bases, with 14 bases left between them. The chain's CDR3 is CASPLSSVTEAFF. CDR3 DNA: TGTGCCAGCCCCCTTTCTTCAGTCACTGAAGCTTTCTTT.

In its sample, this clonotype was seen many times. The rearrangement joins TRBV28 to TRBJ2-3, with D perhaps TRBD2 (5 bases). Germline V gene sequence: CDR1 MDHEN, CDR2 SYDVKM. The CDR3 has 18 residues. V was cut by 2 bases and J by 1 base, with 19 bases left in between. DNA for the CDR3: TGTGCCAGCAGTTTAGTGGCTAGCCACATGTTGGGCACAGATACGCAGTATTTT. Translation: CASSLVASHMLGTDTQYF.

This clonotype was recorded many times. This chain uses TRBV7-2 with TRBJ2-7, with 14 bases identical to TRBD2. V was clipped by 6 bases and J by 0 bases; unmatched bases: 10. CDR3 size: 18 residues. The V gene's germline CDR1 is SGHTA and CDR2 FQGNSA. The CDR3 reads CASSQGLAGVRSSYEQYF. The CDR3 region has the DNA TGTGCCAGCAGTCAGGGACTAGCGGGAGTGAGGAGCTCCTACGAGCAGTACTTC.

This clonotype was detected only a few times. V is TRBV28 and J is TRBJ2-2; maybe TRBD2 (5 bases). The CDR3 runs to 15 residues. V was cut by 3 bases and J by 7 bases, with 15 bases left in between. Germline lookup yields CDR1 MDHEN and CDR2 SYDVKM. The CDR3 DNA is TGTGCCAGCAGTTTGTCGGCCGGGATTGGCGGGGAGCTGTTTTTT. It is translated as CASSLSAGIGGELFF.

This clonotype showed up many times. The chain uses TRBV7-9 and TRBJ2-7; 9 positions match TRBD1. The V gene's germline CDR1 is SEHNR and CDR2 FQNEAQ (reference sequence). The V gene end was trimmed by 1 base and the J gene end by 5 bases; junction bases not matched to a gene: 12. There are 17 residues in the CDR3. The CDR3, as DNA: TGTGCCAGCAGCTTAGACTGGTGGGGACAGGGTACCCACGAGCAGTACTTC. Translation: CASSLDWWGQGTHEQYF.

This chain connects TRBV20-1 to TRBJ1-5; tentatively, D is TRBD1 (5 bases). CDR1 and CDR2 from the germline V gene are DFQATT and SNEGSKA (reference sequence). The CDR3 totals 14 residues. V shed 3 bases and J shed 8 bases, with 17 bases lying between them. The CDR3 loop reads CSARRSGGGKPQHF. The CDR3 DNA follows: TGCAGTGCTAGGCGGAGTGGGGGTGGGAAGCCCCAGCATTTT.

In its sample, this clonotype was seen many times. The gene calls are TRBV30 and TRBJ1-1; D not certain. The CDR3 consists of 13 residues. V lost 0 bases and J lost 1, with 6 bases in between. Germline CDR1 is GTSNPN and CDR2 is SVGIG (reference sequence). Here the CDR3 DNA reads TGTGCCTGGAGTGTACTAGAGAACACTGAAGCTTTCTTT. Protein: CAWSVLENTEAFF.

This clonotype was seen repeatedly, ten times or more. This CDR3 is CASSALYGARTGGPHWNTGELFF. The CDR3 bases are TGTGCCAGCAGTGCCCTCTACGGTGCTCGGACAGGGGGTCCTCACTGGAACACCGGGGAGCTGTTTTTT. The chain links TRBV6-1 to TRBJ2-2; TRBD1 agrees at 10 bases. CDR1 is MNHNS, CDR2 SASEGT, per germline. V lost 4 bases, J lost 1 base, and 24 bases stayed unmatched. This CDR3 comprises 23 residues.

This clonotype was counted between two and nine times. The rearrangement joins TRBV19 to TRBJ1-5, with D maybe TRBD1 (5 bases). Germline V gives CDR1 LNHDA, CDR2 SQIVND (reference sequence). V was trimmed by 4 bases and J by 1 base, leaving 23 bases between them. CDR3 size: 19 residues. CDR3 bases: TGTGCCAGTAGTAGGTGGGGCACACGAGGGGAGCTAAGCAATCAGCCCCAGCATTTT. The encoded protein is CASSRWGTRGELSNQPQHF.

A remark on this clonotype: A much larger clone is a single base away; this may be a read error. The J gene is TRBJ1-1, the V gene TRBV15; D is undetermined. V lost 5 bases, J lost 8 bases, and 27 bases lay in between. CDR1 is LNHNV and CDR2 is YYDKDF in the germline V gene (reference sequence). The CDR3 totals 17 residues. This CDR3 is CATSGSKVRGVGKEAFF. CDR3 bases: TGTGCCACCAGCGGCTCCAAAGTGCGAGGTGTGGGGAAAGAAGCTTTCTTT.

Turning to this clonotype: A much larger clone is a single base away; this may be a read error. The chain has TRBV11-3 and TRBJ2-7, with D tentatively TRBD2 (5 bases). Trimming removed 8 bases at V and 7 bases at J, with 18 bases between. From germline, CDR1 is SGHNT and CDR2 YENEEA. There are 13 residues in the CDR3. The DNA of the CDR3 is TGTGCCAGCGGCGACGTCGGGAACCCGGAGCAGTACTTC. Its translation: CASGDVGNPEQYF.

As regards this clonotype: Being one base from a much bigger clone, this may be a read error. The chain has TRBV7-9 and TRBJ1-1, with a weak D call TRBD1 (5 bases). Germline V gene lookup returns CDR1 SEHNR and CDR2 FQNEAQ (reference sequence). The length of the CDR3 is 16 residues. CDR3 protein: CASSSGTAVANTEDFF. The CDR3 DNA follows: TGTGCCAGCAGCTCCGGGACGGCAGTGGCGAACACTGAAGATTTCTTT.

There are many counts of this clonotype. The rearrangement joins TRBV30 to TRBJ1-5; possible D gene TRBD1, 5 bases. The CDR3 sequence is 14 residues long. The germline CDR1 and CDR2 sequences are GTSNPN and SVGIG (reference sequence). Trimming shortened V by 0 bases and J by 9 bases, and 15 bases separated the two germline ends. CDR3 loop: CAWSVLGATGPQHF. The CDR3 DNA reads TGTGCCTGGAGTGTACTCGGGGCGACGGGGCCCCAGCATTTT.

The table lists this clonotype with many counts. This chain joins TRBV3-1 and TRBJ2-3; D ambiguous. Between the trimmed V and J ends, which lost 4 bases and 4 bases, there was a span of 12 bases. Per the germline V gene, CDR1 is LGHDT and CDR2 is YNNKEL (reference sequence). CDR3 length equals 14 residues. This chain's CDR3 is CASSLIPVADTQYF. Written as DNA, the CDR3 is TGTGCCAGCAGCCTCATTCCTGTTGCAGATACGCAGTATTTT.

The sample holds many counts of this clonotype. J is TRBJ2-7 and V is TRBV28; the D gene is possibly TRBD1 (5 bases). The CDR3 consists of 15 residues. Per germline, CDR1 MDHEN and CDR2 SYDVKM. With 3 bases removed from V and 4 bases from J, the gap between germline ends came to 16 bases. The CDR3 coding sequence is TGTGCCAGCAGTTTCCTTTCTAGGGGCGTTTACGAGCAGTACTTC. Translated, it gives CASSFLSRGVYEQYF.

This CDR3 reads CASTPWGGRNEQFF. As DNA, the CDR3 is TGTGCCAGCACCCCTTGGGGGGGTCGCAATGAGCAGTTCTTC. The chain carries TRBV7-9 and TRBJ2-1; 7 nucleotides agree with TRBD2. The CDR3 consists of 14 residues. The germline gives CDR1 SEHNR, CDR2 FQNEAQ (reference sequence). Losses at the gene ends were 7 bases for V and 6 bases for J; bases not matched to a gene: 9.

This chain joins TRBV18 and TRBJ2-7; D is perhaps TRBD1 or TRBD2 (5 bases each). Germline assignment: CDR1 KGHSH and CDR2 LQKENI. CDR3 length equals 15 residues. V gave up 2 bases and J gave up 0 bases, with 11 bases separating them. DNA for the CDR3: TGTGCCAGCTCACCATCAGAGGGGAGCTCCTACGAGCAGTACTTC. Translated: CASSPSEGSSYEQYF.

This clonotype was picked up many times. This chain joins TRBV10-3 and TRBJ1-4; D is ambiguous. The better agreement between TRBJ1-6 and the DNA end casts doubt on the J call. CDR3 length: 15 amino acids. The germline V gene encodes CDR1 ENHRY and CDR2 SYGVKD. CDR3 amino acids: CAISPIAGLGSPLHF. Written as DNA, the CDR3 is TGTGCCATCAGCCCGATCGCGGGGTTAGGTTCACCCCTCCACTTT.

The V gene is TRBV7-9, the J gene TRBJ1-4, with 8 bases lining up with TRBD1. CDR1 and CDR2 from the germline V gene are SEHNR and FQNEAQ (reference sequence). CDR3 length: 16 residues. J lost 6 bases, V lost 4 bases, and 10 bases had no gene match. The CDR3, as DNA: TGTGCCAGCAGCTCCGTACTACAGGGGGTGTATGAAAAACTGTTTTTT. This gives the protein CASSSVLQGVYEKLFF.

Remarks on this clonotype: Since a far larger clone is one base different, this is likely a read error. The chain has TRBV2 and TRBJ2-7; TRBD2 matches at 7 bases. The CDR3 length is 16 residues. CDR1 SNHLY and CDR2 FYNNEI come from the germline V gene. The trim removed 7 bases at V and 7 bases at J, leaving 19 bases unmatched. CDR3 sequence (DNA): TGTGCCAGCACCCAACTTTTAGCGGGCATGGGGAATGAGCAGTACTTC. This encodes CASTQLLAGMGNEQYF.